This T cell receptor beta chain was found in a study of beta chain features in type 1 diabetes listed by TCRdb under 2018. Regarding the study in general: Mean age, gender distribution, total cell number and subset yield were not different between patients and healthy donors. A total of some 100,000,000 sorted cells were examined across all samples, and the number of cells per subset was strongly correlated with RNA yield. In the study, recently diagnosed type 1 diabetes patients and matched healthy donors were compared on the TCRB repertoires of their sorted circulating CD4+ T cell subsets. Regulatory and stem cell-like memory subsets were isolated from only 8 patients and roughly eight healthy donors, whereas naive and central memory subsets came from all 30 or so donors.

Each donor gave one peripheral blood draw, roughly 120 mL on average, collected into heparinised tubes. A BD FACSAria II was used to sort naive, central memory, regulatory and stem cell-like memory CD4+ T cells with a panel that included CD45RO, CCR7, CD25, CD127, CD95 and CD27. All sorted populations exceeded 98% purity. Right away, PBMCs were isolated by Lymphoprep density gradient centrifugation and were stained directly, with no culture step. To minimize batch effects, samples were stained and sorted in pairs, one healthy donor with one patient per experiment. The High Capacity cDNA Reverse Transcription Kit was used to reverse transcribe all of the isolated RNA, meaning that expressed TCRB transcripts were what got sequenced. Deep immunoSEQ sequencing was applied to naive, central memory and regulatory T cell samples, giving an average of roughly 3.3 million total reads per sample. After sorted cells were lysed in RLT buffer, RNA was extracted with DNase-treated RNeasy Micro or Mini kits, with the choice depending on cell number. Each cell subset was processed on its own to prevent cross-contamination, while patient and healthy donor samples were processed together. The immunoSEQ multiplex PCR was used to amplify TCRB sequences from cDNA, generating 87-bp fragments that spanned the CDR3 region. Sequencing of the amplicons was performed on the Illumina HiSeq platform. Turning to the authors' computational methods: Synthetic template baselines were used to correct PCR bias computationally, reads within Hamming distance 2 were collapsed, and singletons that could not be merged were discarded. Reads were aligned against IMGT so that V, D and J genes, CDR3 length and insertions or deletions at six rearrangement sites could be assigned. Within each subset, clonotype counts were normalized to sorted cell number, and only after that were true diversity and Gini coefficients computed with the tcR R package. The overlap coefficient, calculated on TCRB nucleotide sequences, was used to quantify repertoire sharing. Out-of-frame TCRB sequences from naive cells were analyzed as a proxy for the pre-selection repertoire. What TCRdb holds here is the immuneACCESS table cut down to in-frame rearrangements. Part of the clones is not present; checked against another copy, under half of the missing clones reflect an unresolved V gene, and the others are unexplained. That table gives V, J and clone size, and the DNA gave D and trimming. The sample table contains roughly 300,000 clones; only one count was recorded for over 11% of them. The top ten hold 0.017% of the sample.

This clone was detected a few times. Its target antigen remains unknown. One base away there is no much larger clone; base qualities are not given. Between the V and J ends, shortened by 0 bases and 0 bases respectively, the junction contains 14 bases. From a lookup of the germline V gene, CDR1 and CDR2 are LGHNA and YNFKEQ. From the cysteine up to the phenylalanine, the CDR3 has a length of 18 residues. Just the 54-base CDR3 DNA is kept, in frame starting at base 1. Results and caveats for the whole study, not just this receptor: PCR might favor shorter templates, but patient and control samples were amplified and corrected together, so any skew would affect both groups equally. Type 1 diabetes patients showed a moderate but significant shortening of TCRB CDR3 length in all four CD4+ subsets. Because cDNA was sequenced instead of genomic DNA, highly expressing activated cells could be over-represented, though the groups showed no difference in activation or CD3 levels. HLA sub-analyses involved small numbers of individuals, so any influence of HLA type on TCRB rearrangement remained unresolved. At VDJ recombination sites, patients with type 1 diabetes made fewer insertions and deleted more nucleotides, a pattern implying thymic rearrangement abnormalities. The naive, central memory and regulatory TCRB repertoires appeared to resemble one another more closely among patients than among healthy donors.

The source material was naive CD4+ T cells from blood. The sample's cell subset or site, from its label and the paper: true naive CD4+ T cells. The chain links TRBV4-2 with TRBJ1-4, and TRBD1 may be the D gene, going by 5 matching bases. This sequence was found in a man in his thirties or forties with type 1 diabetes. CDR3 region: CASSQEQYPGTTNEKLFF. The DNA is TGTGCCAGCAGCCAAGAGCAGTATCCAGGGACAACTAATGAAAAACTGTTTTTT.